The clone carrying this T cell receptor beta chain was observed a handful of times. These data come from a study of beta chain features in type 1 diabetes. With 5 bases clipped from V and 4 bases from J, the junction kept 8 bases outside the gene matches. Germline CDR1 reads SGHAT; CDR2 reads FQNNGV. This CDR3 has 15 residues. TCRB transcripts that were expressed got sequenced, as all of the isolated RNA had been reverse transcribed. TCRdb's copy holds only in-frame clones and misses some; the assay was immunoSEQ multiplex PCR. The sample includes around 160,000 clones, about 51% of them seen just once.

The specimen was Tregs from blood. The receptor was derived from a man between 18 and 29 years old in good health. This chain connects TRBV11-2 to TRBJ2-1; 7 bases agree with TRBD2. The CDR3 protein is CASSRDGGGYNEQFF. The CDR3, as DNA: TGTGCCAGCAGCCGGGACGGCGGGGGTTACAATGAGCAGTTCTTC.